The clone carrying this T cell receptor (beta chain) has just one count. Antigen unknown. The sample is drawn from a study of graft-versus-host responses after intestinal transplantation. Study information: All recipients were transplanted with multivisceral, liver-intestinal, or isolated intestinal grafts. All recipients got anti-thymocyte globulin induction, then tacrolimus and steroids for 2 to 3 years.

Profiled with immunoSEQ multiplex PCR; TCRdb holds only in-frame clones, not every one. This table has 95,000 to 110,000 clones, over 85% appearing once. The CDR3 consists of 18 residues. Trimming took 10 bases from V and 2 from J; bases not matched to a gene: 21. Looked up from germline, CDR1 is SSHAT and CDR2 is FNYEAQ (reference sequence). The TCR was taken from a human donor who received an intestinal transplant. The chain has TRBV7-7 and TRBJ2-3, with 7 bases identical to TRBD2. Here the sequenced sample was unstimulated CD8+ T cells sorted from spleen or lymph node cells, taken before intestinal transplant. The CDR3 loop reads CATNRLAELKKTTDTQYF. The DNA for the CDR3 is TGTGCCACTAACCGGCTAGCGGAGCTGAAGAAAACCACAGATACGCAGTATTTT.